One sample yielded the 26 T cell receptor beta chains listed below, sequenced in a study of Graves' ophthalmopathy and Graves' hyperthyroidism. Researchers took RNA transcripts and amplified TCR beta CDR3 regions from them. HTBI primers primed a first-round RT-PCR, and a second-round multiplex PCR followed. A single record per CDR3 protein comes from TCRdb applying MiXCR to the multiplex PCR reads. The data contain 300,000 to 350,000 distinct CDR3 sequences, roughly a sixth of them singletons. Input material: peripheral blood. The origin of the receptors is an adult man with Graves' ophthalmopathy.

This clonotype was observed a few times. The V call is TRBV25-1, the J call TRBJ2-4; D gene uncertain. The CDR3 loop spans 14 amino acids. Germline CDR1 MGHDK, CDR2 SYGVNS. V was clipped by 3 bases and J by 0 bases, with 6 bases between them. For the CDR3, the DNA is TGTGCCAGCAGTGACGGCGGAGCCAAAAACATTCAGTACTTC. It is translated as CASSDGGAKNIQYF.

There are many counts of this clonotype. V gene TRBV28 combines with J gene TRBJ1-6, with a possible D match to TRBD1 (5 bases). V shed 7 bases and J shed 4 bases, with 23 bases lying between them. The CDR3 covers 18 residues. CDR1 MDHEN and CDR2 SYDVKM come from the germline V gene. CDR3 sequence (DNA): TGTGCCAGCACCGACCGACGGGGGGGGATCGGGTATAATTCACCCCTCCACTTT. Translated, it gives CASTDRRGGIGYNSPLHF. Complete variable domain (other parts from reference TRBV28 and TRBJ1-6): DVKVTQSSRYLVKRTGEKVFLECVQDMDHENMFWYRQDPGLGLRLIYFSYDVKMKEKGDIPEGYSVSREKKERFSLILESASTNQTSMYLCASTDRRGGIGYNSPLHFGNGTRLTVT.

Remarks on this clonotype: Possible read error: a much larger clone is one base away. The rearrangement links TRBV19 to TRBJ2-7; D is undetermined. Germline values: CDR1 LNHDA, CDR2 SQIVND (reference sequence). This CDR3 has 15 amino acids. With 5 bases removed from V and 0 bases from J, the gap between germline ends came to 14 bases. CDR3 region: CASSAQQKSSYEQYF. DNA for the CDR3: TGTGCCAGTAGTGCCCAGCAGAAGAGCTCCTACGAGCAGTACTTC.

This clonotype was counted ten times or more. The chain combines TRBV7-2 with TRBJ1-1; D is unclear. Deletions cut 5 bases from V and 4 bases from J, with 17 bases between. The CDR3 is 15 amino acids. Germline CDR1 reads SGHTA; CDR2 reads FQGNSA. The CDR3 bases are TGTGCCAGCAGCCCCATTCGAGAATGGGGCACTGAAGCTTTCTTT. Translating it yields CASSPIREWGTEAFF. Supplemented by reference TRBV7-2 and TRBJ1-1, the full variable domain reads GAGVSQSPSNKVTEKGKDVELRCDPISGHTALYWYRQSLGQGLEFLIYFQGNSAPDKSGLPSDRFSAERTGGSVSTLTIQRTQQEDSAVYLCASSPIREWGTEAFFGQGTRLTVV.

This clonotype was seen repeatedly, ten times or more. V gene TRBV6-5 combines with J gene TRBJ1-6; D is undetermined. Trimming removed 0 bases at V and 8 bases at J, with 2 bases between. The CDR3 has 12 residues. Germline lookup yields CDR1 MNHEY and CDR2 SVGAGI. The CDR3 is CASSYSDSPLHF. CDR3 nucleotide sequence: TGTGCCAGCAGTTACTCCGATTCACCCCTCCACTTT.

This clonotype was detected many times. The chain uses TRBV12-3 or TRBV12-4 and TRBJ1-3, with TRBD1 matching over 9 bases. The CDR3 extends over 16 amino acids. V lost 6 bases, J lost 4 bases, and 10 bases stayed unmatched. The CDR3 sequence: CASSRGGTGTGNTIYF. The CDR3 region has the DNA TGTGCCAGCAGCCGCGGCGGGACAGGGACGGGAAACACCATATATTTT.

This chain connects TRBV12-3 or TRBV12-4 to TRBJ1-1; TRBD1 matches at 10 bases. The CDR3 contains 14 residues. J gave up 7 bases and V 6 bases, and 8 bases lay outside the gene matches. The CDR3 sequence: CASRTGQGGIEAFF. CDR3 bases: TGTGCCAGCAGGACCGGACAGGGGGGAATTGAAGCTTTCTTT.

Only one count was recorded for this clonotype. The V call is TRBV7-2, the J call TRBJ2-7; possibly TRBD1 for D (6 bases). Germline assignment: CDR1 SGHTA and CDR2 FQGNSA. The CDR3 totals 15 residues. The V and J ends lost 5 bases and 9 bases respectively, with 23 bases between them. The CDR3 DNA reads TGTGCCAGCAGCCCCCAAGCATACACAGGGCAGCGGCAGTACTTC. Translated, it gives CASSPQAYTGQRQYF. The full variable domain, its missing parts supplied by reference TRBV7-2 and TRBJ2-7, is GAGVSQSPSNKVTEKGKDVELRCDPISGHTALYWYRQSLGQGLEFLIYFQGNSAPDKSGLPSDRFSAERTGGSVSTLTIQRTQQEDSAVYLCASSPQAYTGQRQYFGPGTRLTVT.

This clonotype was counted ten times or more. This chain joins TRBV5-1 and TRBJ1-1; D may be TRBD1 (5 bases). With 2 bases removed from V and 3 bases from J, the gap between germline ends came to 8 bases. Germline CDR1 SGHRS, CDR2 YFSETQ. CDR3 length equals 13 residues. The CDR3 DNA is TGCGCCAGCAGCTTACAGGTCGACACTGAAGCTTTCTTT. As protein: CASSLQVDTEAFF.

This clonotype was recorded at least ten times. The V gene is TRBV9, the J gene TRBJ1-2; unclear D gene. This CDR3 contains 14 residues. V dropped 0 bases and J dropped 1 base, with 7 bases sitting between them. CDR1 SGDLS and CDR2 YYNGEE come from the germline V gene. This chain's CDR3 is CASSVGTDNYGYTF. The CDR3 DNA follows: TGTGCCAGCAGCGTAGGGACCGATAACTATGGCTACACCTTC.

This clonotype was found many times. CDR3 coding DNA: TGCGCCAGCAGCGGTGAGGGACTGGCCTACGAGCAGTACTTC. This translates into CASSGEGLAYEQYF. This chain links TRBV5-1 with TRBJ2-7, with TRBD2 as a possible D gene (6 bases). Trimming removed 4 bases at V and 2 bases at J, with 13 bases between. This CDR3 contains 14 residues. Germline lookup yields CDR1 SGHRS and CDR2 YFSETQ. Full variable domain (rest looked up from reference TRBV5-1 and TRBJ2-7): KAGVTQTPRYLIKTRGQQVTLSCSPISGHRSVSWYQQTPGQGLQFLFEYFSETQRNKGNFPGRFSGRQFSNSRSEMNVSTLELGDSALYLCASSGEGLAYEQYFGPGTRLTVT.

This clonotype was found many times. The genes are TRBV19 and TRBJ1-1; TRBD1 agrees at 10 bases. The CDR3 runs 18 residues. Germline loops: CDR1 LNHDA, CDR2 SQIVND (reference sequence). Trimming cost V 4 bases and J 4 bases; bases outside gene matches: 15. The CDR3 nucleotides read TGTGCCAGTAGTACAGACAGGGGGCGGGCGGATATGAGCACTGAAGCTTTCTTT. Residues: CASSTDRGRADMSTEAFF.

This clonotype has at least ten counts. The J gene is TRBJ1-5, the V gene TRBV11-2, with D maybe TRBD1 (5 bases). V lost 0 bases to trimming and J lost 6 bases, with 12 bases between them. The CDR3 contains 15 residues. CDR1 is SGHAT, CDR2 FQNNGV, per germline. CDR3 amino acids: CASSLESGAGQPQHF. The CDR3 coding sequence is TGTGCCAGCAGCTTAGAATCCGGGGCAGGTCAGCCCCAGCATTTT.

The rearrangement joins TRBV20-1 to TRBJ1-1; D gene uncertain. Germline V gives CDR1 DFQATT, CDR2 SNEGSKA (reference sequence). Trimming left V 4 bases short and J 7 bases short, with 10 bases between. CDR3 length equals 11 residues. The CDR3 sequence: CSAILGREAFF. The CDR3 bases are TGCAGTGCTATTCTAGGACGTGAAGCTTTCTTT.

The chain joins TRBV7-2 to TRBJ2-7, with D hard to call. This CDR3 has 14 residues. The V end was cut by 6 bases, the J end by 4 bases, with 16 bases between. The germline gives CDR1 SGHTA, CDR2 FQGNSA. For the CDR3, the DNA is TGTGCCAGCAGTCGCGAGAATTTGGGATACGAGCAGTACTTC. It encodes CASSRENLGYEQYF.

This clonotype was recorded many times. V usage is TRBV6-1 and J usage is TRBJ2-7, with TRBD1 identical over 8 bases. The trim removed 6 bases at V and 4 bases at J, leaving 8 bases unmatched. Germline assignment: CDR1 MNHNS and CDR2 SASEGT. This CDR3 has 14 residues. CDR3 amino acids: CASRPGQGRYEQYF. The DNA of the CDR3 is TGTGCCAGCAGACCAGGACAGGGTCGGTACGAGCAGTACTTC.

The J gene is TRBJ1-1, the V gene TRBV6-5, with D unresolved. Germline V gene sequence: CDR1 MNHEY, CDR2 SVGAGI. CDR3 length equals 17 residues. V was shortened by 0 bases and J by 6 bases, with 20 bases between the two germline ends. This CDR3 is CASSYSRRASLLPEAFF. The DNA for the CDR3 is TGTGCCAGCAGTTACTCCCGAAGGGCGAGTCTGTTACCTGAAGCTTTCTTT.

This clonotype showed up many times. This chain connects TRBV2 to TRBJ2-7; 7 bases are shared with TRBD1. The CDR3 is 12 amino acids. J lost 4 bases, V lost 7 bases, and 4 bases had no gene match. The germline V gene has CDR1 SNHLY and CDR2 FYNNEI. CDR3 DNA sequence: TGTGCCAGCACGGCCAGGGGGTACGAGCAGTACTTC. This codes for CASTARGYEQYF.

The chain employs TRBV12-3 or TRBV12-4 and TRBJ1-2; unclear D gene. V was shortened by 0 bases and J by 9 bases, with 23 bases between the two germline ends. The length of the CDR3 is 17 residues. The CDR3 DNA reads as TGTGCCAGCAGTTTAGCGCTAAAAGGTACCCGCCTGGTGAGCTACACCTTC. This codes for CASSLALKGTRLVSYTF.

This clonotype was recorded at least ten times. This chain uses TRBV28 with TRBJ1-5; D might be TRBD1 (5 bases). Trimming shortened V by 7 bases and J by 1 base, and 11 bases separated the two germline ends. This CDR3 is 14 amino acids long. Per the germline V gene, CDR1 is MDHEN and CDR2 is SYDVKM. The DNA of the CDR3 is TGTGCCAGCAAGAAGGACATCAGCAATCAGCCCCAGCATTTT. Encoded protein: CASKKDISNQPQHF.

This clonotype was counted ten times or more. This chain connects TRBV12-3 or TRBV12-4 to TRBJ1-1; D unresolved. V was cut by 5 bases and J by 9 bases, with 22 bases left in between. CDR3 length equals 15 residues. CDR3 in DNA: TGTGCCAGCAGTCCCCGGAGGGTAAGTTCGGGTAAAGCTTTCTTT. Translation gives CASSPRRVSSGKAFF.

This clonotype was seen many times. This chain uses TRBV11-2 with TRBJ2-5; the match to TRBD2 covers 12 bases. CDR3 length equals 16 residues. V lost 4 bases, J lost 7 bases, and 10 bases stayed unmatched. Germline assignment: CDR1 SGHAT and CDR2 FQNNGV. CDR3 sequence reads: CASSYASGRGLVTQYF. The CDR3 DNA reads TGTGCCAGCAGCTACGCTAGCGGGAGGGGACTTGTGACCCAGTACTTC. Full variable domain (rest looked up from reference TRBV11-2 and TRBJ2-5): EAGVAQSPRYKIIEKRQSVAFWCNPISGHATLYWYQQILGQGPKLLIQFQNNGVVDDSQLPKDRFSAERLKGVDSTLKIQPAKLEDSAVYLCASSYASGRGLVTQYFGPGTRLLVL.

In its sample, this clonotype was seen a few times. The J gene is TRBJ2-7, the V gene TRBV7-6, with 10 bases that match TRBD1. The V gene's germline CDR1 is SGHVS and CDR2 FNYEAQ. This CDR3 contains 13 residues. The V segment lost 2 bases and the J segment 6 bases; nucleotides outside the gene matches: 1. The CDR3 nucleotides are TGTGCCAGCAGCTTACGGGACAGGGGCGAGCAGTACTTC. Translated, it gives CASSLRDRGEQYF.

The rearrangement uses TRBV27 and TRBJ2-7; D not resolved. The V end lost 4 bases, the J end lost 4 bases, and 14 bases lay between the germline ends. The germline CDR1 and CDR2 sequences are MNHEY and SMNVEV (reference sequence). The CDR3 spans 14 residues. Written as DNA, the CDR3 is TGTGCCAGCAGTTATAAATCGGACGGATACGAGCAGTACTTC. It encodes CASSYKSDGYEQYF.

This clonotype was seen at least ten times. The chain recombines TRBV7-2 with TRBJ2-5, with D possibly matching TRBD2 (5 bases). The CDR3 is 13 residues long. Germline CDR1 and CDR2: SGHTA and FQGNSA. The V end lost 5 bases, the J end lost 5 bases, and 12 bases lay between the germline ends. CDR3 in DNA: TGTGCCAGCAGCCAAATTAGCGCCGAGACCCAGTACTTC. Translation: CASSQISAETQYF.

The table lists this clonotype with many counts. Here the CDR3 DNA reads TGTGCCAGCCGTCAGACAACCTTGGGGGAGACCCAGTACTTC. Translated, it gives CASRQTTLGETQYF. This rearrangement joins TRBV6-5 to TRBJ2-5; D is undetermined. V lost 8 bases and J lost 5, with 18 bases in between. The CDR3 is 14 amino acids. CDR1 is MNHEY and CDR2 is SVGAGI in the germline V gene.